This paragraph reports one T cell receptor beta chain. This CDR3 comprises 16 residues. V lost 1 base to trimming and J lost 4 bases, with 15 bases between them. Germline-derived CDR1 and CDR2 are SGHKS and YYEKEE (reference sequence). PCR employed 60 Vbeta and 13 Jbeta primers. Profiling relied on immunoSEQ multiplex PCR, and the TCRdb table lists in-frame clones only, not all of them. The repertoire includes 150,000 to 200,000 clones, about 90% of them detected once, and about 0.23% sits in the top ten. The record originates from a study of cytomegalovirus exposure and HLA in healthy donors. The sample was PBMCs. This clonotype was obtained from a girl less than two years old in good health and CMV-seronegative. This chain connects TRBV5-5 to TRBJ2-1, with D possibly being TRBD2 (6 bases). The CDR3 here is CASSLSASGLYNEQFF. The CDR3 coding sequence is TGTGCCAGCAGCTTGTCCGCCAGCGGACTATACAATGAGCAGTTCTTC.